The source of this T cell receptor beta chain is a study of graft-versus-host responses after intestinal transplantation. About the study: Recipients had multivisceral, liver-intestinal, or isolated intestinal transplants.

CDR3 length equals 14 residues. Germline values: CDR1 SNHLY, CDR2 FYNNEI. Trimming took 8 bases from V and 3 from J; bases not matched to a gene: 7. Method: immunoSEQ multiplex PCR; TCRdb's copy keeps in-frame clones and lacks some. The repertoire holds 60,000 to 65,000 clones, with roughly 89% as singletons. Processing of graft tissue released intraepithelial and lamina propria lymphocytes. Sample: ileum tissue, taken 350 to 400 days after transplant. The J gene is TRBJ2-7, the V gene TRBV2; 10 bases line up with TRBD1. The clonotype was recovered from a human patient who received an intestinal transplant, so some T cells may come from the graft donor. DNA for the CDR3: TGTGCCAGCGGATTCTGGACAGGGGGCTACGAGCAGTACTTC. It yields the protein CASGFWTGGYEQYF. Full variable domain (rest looked up from reference TRBV2 and TRBJ2-7): EPEVTQTPSHQVTQMGQEVILRCVPISNHLYFYWYRQILGQKVEFLVSFYNNEISEKSEIFDDQFSVERPDGSNFTLKIRSTKLEDSAMYFCASGFWTGGYEQYFGPGTRLTVT.